This T cell receptor beta chain emerged from a study of T cell responses to AZD1222 COVID-19 vaccine. The CDR3 sequence is 14 residues long. The germline gives CDR1 MDHEN, CDR2 SYDVKM. Trimming took 4 bases from V and 8 from J, leaving 17 bases between them. Some clones are missing from TCRdb's copy, which holds only in-frame ones; the method was immunoSEQ multiplex PCR. The table records more than 110,000 clones, 70% to 90% of them present only once. Study-wide points: Recipients of AZD1222 seropositive at baseline numbered only 6 or 7. Reports say nearly half of spike-specific TCRs go after unmutated variant regions.

On this clone itself: Antigen specificity is unknown.

Sequenced material: peripheral blood, taken on day 0 of AZD1222 vaccination. The source is an adult in good health. This chain uses TRBV28 with TRBJ1-2; D is undetermined. For the CDR3, the DNA is TGTGCCAGCAGTTCTCCGTCCTTCCCCCGGGGCTACACCTTC. Amino acid sequence: CASSSPSFPRGYTF.